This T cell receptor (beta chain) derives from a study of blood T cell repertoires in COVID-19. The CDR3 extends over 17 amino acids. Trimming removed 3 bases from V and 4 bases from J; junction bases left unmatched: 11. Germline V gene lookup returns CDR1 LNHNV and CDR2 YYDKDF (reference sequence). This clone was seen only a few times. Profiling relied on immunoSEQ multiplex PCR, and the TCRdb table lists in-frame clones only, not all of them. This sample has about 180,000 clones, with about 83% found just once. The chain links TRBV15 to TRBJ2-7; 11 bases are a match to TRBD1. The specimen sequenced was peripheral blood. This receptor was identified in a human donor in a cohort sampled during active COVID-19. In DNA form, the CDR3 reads TGTGCCACCAGCAGGGAACTCACCGGGACAGGGGGTTACGAGCAGTACTTC. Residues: CATSRELTGTGGYEQYF.